Each of the 14 T cell receptor beta chains below was sequenced from the same sample in a study of Ad26.COV2.S vaccination and SARS-CoV-2 variants. This table comes from immunoSEQ multiplex PCR, and its TCRdb copy is limited to in-frame clones, with some not included. This sample has approximately 480,000 clones, with approximately 88% found just once. This sample's treatment: roughly 19 received Ad26.COV2.S at low or high dose, single or two shots; about 5 received placebo; per-sample allocation not given. The investigators took samples on day 63 after the first vaccine or placebo injection. The source was peripheral blood, collected in a trial of Ad26.COV2.S vaccine versus placebo. The receptors stem from a person aged 18 to 65 who received the Ad26.COV2.S COVID-19 vaccine or a placebo.

The count of this clone is one. The same CDR3 is also encoded by other DNA sequences in this sample. The rearrangement joins TRBV9 to TRBJ1-6; 9 bases match TRBD1. V lost 2 bases and J lost 7; bases outside the gene matches: 4. The CDR3 runs 15 residues. CDR1 SGDLS and CDR2 YYNGEE come from the germline V gene. The CDR3, as DNA: TGTGCCAGCAGCGTGGCGGGACAGGGAAATTCACCCCTCCACTTT. Its translation is CASSVAGQGNSPLHF.

In nucleotides, the CDR3 is TGTGCCAGCAGTGAATTTTCAAACTCTCGGACCCAGCATTTT. This encodes CASSEFSNSRTQHF. The rearrangement uses TRBV2 and TRBJ1-5; D gene uncertain. Germline CDR1 and CDR2: SNHLY and FYNNEI. This CDR3 has 14 amino acids. Trimming removed 2 bases at V and 11 bases at J, with 16 bases between.

The sample holds one count of this clone. This chain uses TRBV5-4 with TRBJ2-7; 9 bases map to TRBD2. Per the germline V gene, CDR1 is SGHNT and CDR2 is YYREEE (reference sequence). With V trimmed by 4 bases and J by 8 bases, 16 bases remained unmatched. The CDR3 contains 16 residues. DNA of the CDR3: TGTGCCAGCAGCCGGGGGGCTAGCGGGAATGCGTTTCAGCAGTACTTC. Amino acids: CASSRGASGNAFQQYF.

The chain joins TRBV4-2 to TRBJ1-2; TRBD1 is a possible D gene (5 bases). CDR1 is LGHNA and CDR2 is YNFKEQ in the germline V gene. Between the trimmed V and J ends, which lost 0 bases and 6 bases, there was a span of 17 bases. This CDR3 spans 16 amino acids. CDR3 sequence: CASSQEGAPGQDGYTF. The CDR3 region has the DNA TGTGCCAGCAGCCAAGAAGGAGCCCCAGGGCAGGATGGCTACACCTTC.

The chain joins TRBV27 to TRBJ2-3; the match to TRBD2 covers 8 bases. The germline CDR1 and CDR2 sequences are MNHEY and SMNVEV (reference sequence). The CDR3 is made up of 14 amino acids. J gave up 2 bases and V 7 bases, and 5 bases lay outside the gene matches. In nucleotides, the CDR3 is TGTGCCAGCATGATAGCGGGGATCACAGATACGCAGTATTTT. Translated: CASMIAGITDTQYF.

This clone was counted only a few times. This CDR3 is CASSTTPPGGYEQYF. Here the CDR3 DNA reads TGTGCCAGTAGTACCACCCCACCAGGGGGCTACGAGCAGTACTTC. The J gene is TRBJ2-7, the V gene TRBV19; TRBD1 agrees at 7 bases. J gave up 3 bases and V 4 bases, and 9 bases lay outside the gene matches. The CDR3 sequence is 15 residues long. The V gene's germline CDR1 is LNHDA and CDR2 SQIVND (reference sequence).

This chain links TRBV6-2 or TRBV6-3 with TRBJ2-7; possible D gene TRBD2, 6 bases. From germline, CDR1 is MNHEY and CDR2 SVGEGT. The CDR3 has 18 amino acids. With 0 bases removed from V and 5 bases from J, the gap between germline ends came to 23 bases. The CDR3 DNA reads TGTGCCAGCAGTTACTCCCCTAAGGGCGCGGGATATCGCCACGAGCAGTACTTC. Its protein is CASSYSPKGAGYRHEQYF.

A remark on this clone: A junction end diverges from the germline sequence, so it may reflect a read error. The rearrangement links TRBV5-5 to TRBJ1-1; the D is unclear. CDR3 length: 13 amino acids. Germline CDR1 and CDR2: SGHKS and YYEKEE (reference sequence). The CDR3 region has the DNA TGTGCCAGCAGCTTGGACGCCGGCTGGGTGGGAATTTTT. Its protein product is CASSLDAGWVGIF.

The chain uses TRBV5-6 and TRBJ1-2; tentatively, D is TRBD1 (5 bases). Per the germline V gene, CDR1 is SGHDT and CDR2 is YYEEEE. The CDR3 runs to 15 residues. The germline V and J ends were trimmed by 4 bases and 2 bases, with 15 bases remaining between them. CDR3 in amino acids: CASSPLDSPNYGYTF. The CDR3 region has the DNA TGTGCCAGCAGCCCCCTCGACAGTCCCAACTATGGCTACACCTTC.

The rearrangement joins TRBV9 to TRBJ1-1, with D hard to call. The ends were cut back, 2 bases at V and 0 bases at J, with 8 bases in the middle. The CDR3 runs 14 residues. CDR1 SGDLS and CDR2 YYNGEE come from the germline V gene. CDR3 coding DNA: TGTGCCAGCAGCGTCTCAAACTTGAACACTGAAGCTTTCTTT. Protein: CASSVSNLNTEAFF.

CDR3 DNA: TGCGCCAGCAGCCAAGTACAGGGGGCAGATACGCAGTATTTT. Protein: CASSQVQGADTQYF. The rearrangement links TRBV4-1 to TRBJ2-3; 8 bases are shared with TRBD1. V lost 1 base and J lost 4; bases outside the gene matches: 1. CDR1 is MGHRA, CDR2 YSYEKL, per germline. The CDR3 runs 14 residues.

V and J are TRBV5-6 and TRBJ1-6; D gene ambiguous. V was shortened by 0 bases and J by 9 bases, with 4 bases between the two germline ends. Germline V gives CDR1 SGHDT, CDR2 YYEEEE. The CDR3 runs 12 residues. CDR3 region: CASSLVRSPLHF. The CDR3 DNA is TGTGCCAGCAGCTTGGTTCGTTCACCCCTCCACTTT.

This chain connects TRBV13 to TRBJ2-3; 10 nucleotides agree with TRBD2. In germline, CDR1 is PRHDT, CDR2 FYEKMQ (reference sequence). This CDR3 spans 14 amino acids. The junction had 5 bases not matched to a gene; V was cut back by 4 bases and J by 7 bases. CDR3 nucleotides: TGTGCCAGCAGCTCTAGCGGGAGTGGAAATACGCAGTATTTT. Its translation is CASSSSGSGNTQYF.

This CDR3 reads CASSSAWGEQFF. DNA for the CDR3: TGTGCCAGCAGCTCGGCCTGGGGTGAGCAGTTCTTC. This rearrangement joins TRBV5-4 to TRBJ2-1, with D uncertain. Germline CDR1 SGHNT, CDR2 YYREEE (reference sequence). This CDR3 comprises 12 residues. V was shortened by 3 bases and J by 9 bases, with 10 bases between the two germline ends. Using reference TRBV5-4 and TRBJ2-1 for the parts outside the CDR3, the full variable domain is ETGVTQSPTHLIKTRGQQVTLRCSSQSGHNTVSWYQQALGQGPQFIFQYYREEENGRGNFPPRFSGLQFPNYSSELNVNALELDDSALYLCASSSAWGEQFFGPGTRLTVL.